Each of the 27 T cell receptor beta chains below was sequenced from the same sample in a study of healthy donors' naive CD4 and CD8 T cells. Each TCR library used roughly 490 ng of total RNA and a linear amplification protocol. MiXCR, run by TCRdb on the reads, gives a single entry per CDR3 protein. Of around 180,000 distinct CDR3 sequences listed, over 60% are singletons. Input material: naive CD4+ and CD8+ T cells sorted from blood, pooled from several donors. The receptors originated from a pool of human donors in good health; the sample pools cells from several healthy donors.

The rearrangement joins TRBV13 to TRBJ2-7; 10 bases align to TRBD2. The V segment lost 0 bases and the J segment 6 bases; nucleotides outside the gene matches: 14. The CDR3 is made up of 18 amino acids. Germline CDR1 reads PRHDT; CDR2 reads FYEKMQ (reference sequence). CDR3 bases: TGTGCCAGCAGCTTAGGCCGAGCGGGAGGGCCGATAAGAGGCGAGCAGTACTTC. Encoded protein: CASSLGRAGGPIRGEQYF.

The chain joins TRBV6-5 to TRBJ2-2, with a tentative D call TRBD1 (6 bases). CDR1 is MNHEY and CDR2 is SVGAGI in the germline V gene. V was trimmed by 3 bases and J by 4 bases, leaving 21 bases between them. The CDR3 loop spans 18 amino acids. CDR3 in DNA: TGTGCCAGCAGTTATTTAAGTAAGACAGGCGTTAGCACCGGGGAGCTGTTTTTT. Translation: CASSYLSKTGVSTGELFF.

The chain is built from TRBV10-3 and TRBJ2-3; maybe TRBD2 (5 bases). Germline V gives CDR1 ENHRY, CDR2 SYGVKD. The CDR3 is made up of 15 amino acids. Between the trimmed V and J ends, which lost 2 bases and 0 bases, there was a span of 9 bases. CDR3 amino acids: CAISEAGRSTDTQYF. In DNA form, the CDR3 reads TGTGCCATCAGTGAGGCGGGTCGGAGCACAGATACGCAGTATTTT.

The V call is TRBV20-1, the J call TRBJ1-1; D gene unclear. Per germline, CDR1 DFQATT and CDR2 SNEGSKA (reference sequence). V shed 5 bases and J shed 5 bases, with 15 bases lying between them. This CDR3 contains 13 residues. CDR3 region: CSARNRIQTEAFF. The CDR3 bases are TGCAGTGCTCGGAACAGAATACAAACTGAAGCTTTCTTT.

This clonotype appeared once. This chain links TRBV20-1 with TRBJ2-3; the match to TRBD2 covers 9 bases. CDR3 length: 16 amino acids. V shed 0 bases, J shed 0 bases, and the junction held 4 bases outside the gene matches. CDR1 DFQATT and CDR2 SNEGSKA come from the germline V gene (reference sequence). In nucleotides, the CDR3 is TGCAGTGCTAGAGACCCTAGCGGGGCTAGCACAGATACGCAGTATTTT. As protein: CSARDPSGASTDTQYF.

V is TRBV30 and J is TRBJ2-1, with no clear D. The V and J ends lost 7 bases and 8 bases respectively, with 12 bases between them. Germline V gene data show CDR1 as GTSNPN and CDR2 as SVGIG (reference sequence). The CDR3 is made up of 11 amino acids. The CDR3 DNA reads TGTGCCTCCGAGCAAATGTATGAGCAGTTCTTC. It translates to CASEQMYEQFF.

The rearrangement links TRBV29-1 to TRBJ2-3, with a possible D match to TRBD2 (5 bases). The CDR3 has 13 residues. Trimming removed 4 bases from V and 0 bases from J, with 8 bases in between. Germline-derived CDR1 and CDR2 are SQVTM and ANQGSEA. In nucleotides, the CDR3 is TGCAGCGTTGTGCGGACTAGCACAGATACGCAGTATTTT. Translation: CSVVRTSTDTQYF.

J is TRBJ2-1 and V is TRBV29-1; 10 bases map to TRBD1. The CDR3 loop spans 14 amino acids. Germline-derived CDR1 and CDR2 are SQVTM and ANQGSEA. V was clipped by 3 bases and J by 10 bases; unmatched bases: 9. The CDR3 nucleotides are TGCAGCGTTGACGGGACAGGGGAAGGTAGCGAGCAGTTCTTC. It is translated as CSVDGTGEGSEQFF.

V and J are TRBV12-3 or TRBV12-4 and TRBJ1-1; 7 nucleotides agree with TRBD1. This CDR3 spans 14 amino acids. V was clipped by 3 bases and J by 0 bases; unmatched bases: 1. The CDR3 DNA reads TGTGCCAGCAGTTTTGGGACAGTGAACACTGAAGCTTTCTTT. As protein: CASSFGTVNTEAFF.

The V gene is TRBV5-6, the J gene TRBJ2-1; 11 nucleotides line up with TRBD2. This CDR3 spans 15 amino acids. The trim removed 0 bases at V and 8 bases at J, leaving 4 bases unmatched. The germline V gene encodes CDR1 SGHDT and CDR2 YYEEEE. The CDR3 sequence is CASSLDLAGGYEQFF. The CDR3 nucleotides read TGTGCCAGCAGCTTGGATTTAGCGGGAGGGTATGAGCAGTTCTTC.

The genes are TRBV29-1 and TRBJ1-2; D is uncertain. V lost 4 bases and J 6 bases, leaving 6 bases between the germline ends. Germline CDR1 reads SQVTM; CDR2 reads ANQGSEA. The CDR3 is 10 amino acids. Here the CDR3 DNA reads TGCAGCGTTGGCGCGGATGGCTACACCTTC. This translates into CSVGADGYTF.

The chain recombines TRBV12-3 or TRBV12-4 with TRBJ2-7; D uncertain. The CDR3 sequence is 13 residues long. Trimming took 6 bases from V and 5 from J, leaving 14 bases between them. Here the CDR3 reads CASSLLGIDEQYF. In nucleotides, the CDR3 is TGTGCCAGCAGCCTTCTAGGGATAGACGAGCAGTACTTC.

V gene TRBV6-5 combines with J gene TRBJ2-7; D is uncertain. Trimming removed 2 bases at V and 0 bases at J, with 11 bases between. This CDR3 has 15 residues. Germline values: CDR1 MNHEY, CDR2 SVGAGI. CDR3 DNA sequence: TGTGCCAGCAGTTACCAGGCCCCGACCTCCTACGAGCAGTACTTC. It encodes CASSYQAPTSYEQYF.

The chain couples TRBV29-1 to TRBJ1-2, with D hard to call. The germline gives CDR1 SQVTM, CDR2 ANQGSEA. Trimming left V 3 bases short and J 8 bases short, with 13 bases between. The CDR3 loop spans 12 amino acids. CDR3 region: CSVEGRAMGYTF. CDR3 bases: TGCAGCGTTGAGGGCAGAGCGATGGGCTACACCTTC.

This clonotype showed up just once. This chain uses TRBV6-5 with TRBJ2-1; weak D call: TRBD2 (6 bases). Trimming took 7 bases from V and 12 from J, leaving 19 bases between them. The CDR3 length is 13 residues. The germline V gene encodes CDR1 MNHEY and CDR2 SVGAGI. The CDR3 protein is CASTPSEGASQFF. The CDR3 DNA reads TGTGCCAGCACCCCCTCGGAGGGCGCGTCGCAGTTCTTC.

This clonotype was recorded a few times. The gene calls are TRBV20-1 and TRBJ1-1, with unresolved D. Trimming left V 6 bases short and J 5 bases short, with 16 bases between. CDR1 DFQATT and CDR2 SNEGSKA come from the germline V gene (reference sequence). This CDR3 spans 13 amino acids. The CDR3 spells CSAIGRGGTEAFF. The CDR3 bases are TGCAGTGCCATAGGGCGGGGTGGGACTGAAGCTTTCTTT.

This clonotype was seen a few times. The CDR3 nucleotides are TGCAGCGTTGAAGATAGGTTAAACACTGAAGCTTTCTTT. This codes for CSVEDRLNTEAFF. This chain connects TRBV29-1 to TRBJ1-1; D unresolved. The CDR3 runs to 13 residues. Germline loops: CDR1 SQVTM, CDR2 ANQGSEA. The V gene lost 0 bases and the J gene lost 2 bases, with 7 bases spanning the gap.

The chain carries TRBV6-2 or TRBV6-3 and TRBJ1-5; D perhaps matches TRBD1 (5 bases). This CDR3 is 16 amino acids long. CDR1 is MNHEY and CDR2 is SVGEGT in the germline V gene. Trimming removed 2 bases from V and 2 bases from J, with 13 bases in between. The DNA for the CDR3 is TGTGCCAGCAGTTACCGTTCCGGGGCCCGCAATCAGCCCCAGCATTTT. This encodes CASSYRSGARNQPQHF.

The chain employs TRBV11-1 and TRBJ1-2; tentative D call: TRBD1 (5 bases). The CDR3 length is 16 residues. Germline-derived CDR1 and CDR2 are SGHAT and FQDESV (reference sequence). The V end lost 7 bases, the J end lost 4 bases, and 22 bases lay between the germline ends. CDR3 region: CASNSGSGSPGYGYTF. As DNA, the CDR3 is TGTGCCAGCAACTCAGGGTCAGGGTCCCCCGGCTATGGCTACACCTTC.

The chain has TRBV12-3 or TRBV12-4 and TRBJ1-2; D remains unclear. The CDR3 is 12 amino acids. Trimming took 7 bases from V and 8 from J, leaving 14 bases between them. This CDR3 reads CASKREIGGYTF. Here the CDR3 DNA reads TGTGCCAGCAAAAGGGAAATAGGGGGCTACACCTTC.

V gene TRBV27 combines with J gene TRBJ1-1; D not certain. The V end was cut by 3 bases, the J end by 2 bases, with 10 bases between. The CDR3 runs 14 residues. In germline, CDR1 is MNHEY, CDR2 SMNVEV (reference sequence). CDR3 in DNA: TGTGCCAGCAGTTTGACCCTCGTAAACACTGAAGCTTTCTTT. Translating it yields CASSLTLVNTEAFF.

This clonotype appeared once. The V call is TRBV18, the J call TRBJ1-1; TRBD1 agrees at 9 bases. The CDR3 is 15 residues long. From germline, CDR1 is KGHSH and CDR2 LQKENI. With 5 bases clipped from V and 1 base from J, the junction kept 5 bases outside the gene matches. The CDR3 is CASSADRGKNTEAFF. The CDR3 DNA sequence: TGTGCCAGCTCAGCCGACAGGGGGAAGAACACTGAAGCTTTCTTT.

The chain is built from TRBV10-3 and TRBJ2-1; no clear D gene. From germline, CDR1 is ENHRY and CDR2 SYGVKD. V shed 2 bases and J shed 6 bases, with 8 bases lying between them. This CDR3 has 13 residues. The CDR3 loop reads CAISEVSFNEQFF. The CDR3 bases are TGTGCCATCAGTGAGGTCAGCTTCAATGAGCAGTTCTTC.

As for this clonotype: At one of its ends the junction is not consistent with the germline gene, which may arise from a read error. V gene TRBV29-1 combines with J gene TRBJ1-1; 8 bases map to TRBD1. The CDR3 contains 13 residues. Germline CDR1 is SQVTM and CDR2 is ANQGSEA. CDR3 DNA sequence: TGCAGCGTCCTGACAGGGGCTTACACTGAAGCTTTTTTT. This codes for CSVLTGAYTEAFF.

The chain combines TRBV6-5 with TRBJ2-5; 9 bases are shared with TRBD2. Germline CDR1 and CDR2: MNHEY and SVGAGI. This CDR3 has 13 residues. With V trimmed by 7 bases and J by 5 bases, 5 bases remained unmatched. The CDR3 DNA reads TGTGCCAGCACCGGTAGCGGGGGTGAGACCCAGTACTTC. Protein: CASTGSGGETQYF.

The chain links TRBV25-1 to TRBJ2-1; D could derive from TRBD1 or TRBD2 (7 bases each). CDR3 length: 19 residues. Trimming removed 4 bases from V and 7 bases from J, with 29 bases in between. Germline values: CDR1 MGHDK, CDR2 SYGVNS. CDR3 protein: CASSAGYRGAGVYRNEQFF. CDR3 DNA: TGTGCCAGCAGTGCGGGATACAGGGGTGCGGGAGTTTATCGGAATGAGCAGTTCTTC.

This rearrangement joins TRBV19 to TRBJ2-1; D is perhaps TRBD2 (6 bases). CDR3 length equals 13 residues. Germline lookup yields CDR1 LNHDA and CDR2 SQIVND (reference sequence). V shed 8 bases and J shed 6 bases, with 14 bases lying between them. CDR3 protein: CASGDWAGNEQFF. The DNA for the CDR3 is TGTGCCAGTGGGGACTGGGCCGGCAATGAGCAGTTCTTC.